The sequence of this TCR beta chain was determined in a study of T cell responses to AZD1222 COVID-19 vaccine. Study-wide results and caveats: Spike-specific TCR breadth and depth both grew after two AZD1222 doses. The donor group comprised mostly white British people and more females; the analysis possibly underestimated clonal diversity.

The germline gives CDR1 SGHAT, CDR2 FQDESV (reference sequence). The V end lost 4 bases, the J end lost 6 bases, and 18 bases lay between the germline ends. The CDR3 extends over 15 amino acids. Clones were sequenced by immunoSEQ multiplex PCR, and TCRdb holds only the in-frame ones, with some missing. This sample has roughly 140,000 clones; approximately 88% occur once, and the top ten carry about 16%. There are a few counts of this clone. Its antigen is unknown. The TCR was taken from an adult in good health. The starting material was peripheral blood, obtained on day 0 of AZD1222 vaccination. The rearrangement joins TRBV11-1 to TRBJ1-1; D is possibly TRBD1 (6 bases). CDR3 coding DNA: TGTGCCAGCAGCTCGAGGCTTCTAGGGGGAGCTGAAGCTTTCTTT. This encodes CASSSRLLGGAEAFF.